The sequence of this TCR beta chain was determined in a study of graft-versus-host responses after intestinal transplantation. This CDR3 region has 15 residues. The V gene end was trimmed by 6 bases and the J gene end by 9 bases; junction bases not matched to a gene: 7. Germline V gene data show CDR1 as MNHNY and CDR2 as SVGAGI (reference sequence). Using immunoSEQ multiplex PCR, the repertoire was profiled, and TCRdb retains in-frame clones only, with some absent. Counted here are tens of thousands of clones, approximately 91% occurring once; the ten biggest clones make up 2% to 3%. Comment on this clone: Its matching antigen is unknown.

This receptor was identified in a human donor who was the organ donor for an intestinal transplant. The chain carries TRBV6-6 and TRBJ1-6; 11 bases fit TRBD1. Material: unstimulated CD4+ T cells sorted from spleen or lymph node cells, obtained before transplant. CDR3 protein: CASSRDRGKGSPLHF. Here the CDR3 DNA reads TGTGCCAGCAGCAGGGACAGGGGGAAGGGTTCACCCCTCCACTTT.